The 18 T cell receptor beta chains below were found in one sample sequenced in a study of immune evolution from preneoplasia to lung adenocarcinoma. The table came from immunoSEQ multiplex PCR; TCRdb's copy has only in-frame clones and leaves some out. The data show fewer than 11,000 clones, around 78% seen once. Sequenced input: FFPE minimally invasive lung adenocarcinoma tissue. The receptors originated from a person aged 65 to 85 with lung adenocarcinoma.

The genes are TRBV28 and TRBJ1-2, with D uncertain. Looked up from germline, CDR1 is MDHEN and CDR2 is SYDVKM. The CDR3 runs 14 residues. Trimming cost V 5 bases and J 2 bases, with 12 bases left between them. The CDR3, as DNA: TGTGCCAGCAGTCTAAGGATGGCCAACTATGGCTACACCTTC. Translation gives CASSLRMANYGYTF.

This chain's CDR3 is CASSPKAEGWFF. CDR3 coding DNA: TGTGCCAGCTCACCAAAGGCGGAGGGATGGTTCTTC. The chain has TRBV18 and TRBJ2-1; D is possibly TRBD2 (6 bases). CDR1 KGHSH and CDR2 LQKENI come from the germline V gene. This CDR3 contains 12 residues. The V end was cut by 2 bases, the J end by 15 bases, with 14 bases between.

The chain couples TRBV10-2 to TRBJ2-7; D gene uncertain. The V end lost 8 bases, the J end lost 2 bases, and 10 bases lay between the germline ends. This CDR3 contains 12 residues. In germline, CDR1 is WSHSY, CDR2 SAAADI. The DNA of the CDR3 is TGCGCCAGCTCCAGGCAAACCTACGAGCAGTACTTC. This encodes CASSRQTYEQYF.

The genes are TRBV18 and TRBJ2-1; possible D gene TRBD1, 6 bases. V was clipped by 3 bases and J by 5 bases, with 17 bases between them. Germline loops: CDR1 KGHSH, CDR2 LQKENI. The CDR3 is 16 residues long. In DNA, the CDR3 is TGTGCCAGCTCACCCCCCGGCAGGGGCGCTAACAATGAGCAGTTCTTC. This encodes CASSPPGRGANNEQFF.

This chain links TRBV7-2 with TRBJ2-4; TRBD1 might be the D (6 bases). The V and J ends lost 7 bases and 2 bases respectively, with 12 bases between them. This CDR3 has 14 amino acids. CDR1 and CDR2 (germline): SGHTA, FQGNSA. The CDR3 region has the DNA TGTGCCAGCACCTCCACAGGGTCCAAAAACATTCAGTACTTC. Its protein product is CASTSTGSKNIQYF.

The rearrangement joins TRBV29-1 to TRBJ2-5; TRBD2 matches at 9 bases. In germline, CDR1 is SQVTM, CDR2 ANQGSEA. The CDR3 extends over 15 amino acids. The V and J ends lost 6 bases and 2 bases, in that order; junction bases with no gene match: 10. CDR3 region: CSVVRAGGSQETQYF. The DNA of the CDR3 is TGCAGCGTCGTTCGAGCGGGGGGTTCTCAAGAGACCCAGTACTTC.

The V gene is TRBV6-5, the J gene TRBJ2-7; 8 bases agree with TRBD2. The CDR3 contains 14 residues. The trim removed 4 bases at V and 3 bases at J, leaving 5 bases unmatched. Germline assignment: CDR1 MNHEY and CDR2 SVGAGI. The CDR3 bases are TGTGCCAGCAGTTCCCCGGGGGGGCGCTACGAGCAGTACTTC. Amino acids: CASSSPGGRYEQYF.

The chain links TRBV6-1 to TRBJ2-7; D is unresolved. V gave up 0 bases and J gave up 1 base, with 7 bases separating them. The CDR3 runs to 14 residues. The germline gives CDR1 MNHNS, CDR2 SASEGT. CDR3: CASSEAGRSYEQYF. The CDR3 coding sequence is TGTGCCAGCAGTGAAGCGGGCAGATCCTACGAGCAGTACTTC.

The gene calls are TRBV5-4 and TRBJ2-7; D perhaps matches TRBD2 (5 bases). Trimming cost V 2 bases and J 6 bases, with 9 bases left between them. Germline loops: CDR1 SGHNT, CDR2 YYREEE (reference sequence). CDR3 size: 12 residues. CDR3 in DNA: TGTGCCAGCAGCTTAACTAGTGGCGAGCAGTACTTC. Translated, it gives CASSLTSGEQYF. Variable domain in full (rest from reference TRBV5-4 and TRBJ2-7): ETGVTQSPTHLIKTRGQQVTLRCSSQSGHNTVSWYQQALGQGPQFIFQYYREEENGRGNFPPRFSGLQFPNYSSELNVNALELDDSALYLCASSLTSGEQYFGPGTRLTVT.

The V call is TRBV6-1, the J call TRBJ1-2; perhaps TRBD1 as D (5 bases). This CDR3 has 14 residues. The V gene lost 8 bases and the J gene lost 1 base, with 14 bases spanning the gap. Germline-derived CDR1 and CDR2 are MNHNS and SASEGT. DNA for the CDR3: TGTGCCAGCGGAAATAGACAGCTTAACTATGGCTACACCTTC. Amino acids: CASGNRQLNYGYTF.

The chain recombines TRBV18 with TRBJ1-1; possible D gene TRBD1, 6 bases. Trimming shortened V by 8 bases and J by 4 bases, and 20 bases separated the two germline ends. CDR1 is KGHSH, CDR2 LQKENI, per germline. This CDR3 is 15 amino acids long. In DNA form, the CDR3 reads TGTGCCAGCGCCACGGGGACGGGGGCGGGCACTGAAGCTTTCTTT. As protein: CASATGTGAGTEAFF.

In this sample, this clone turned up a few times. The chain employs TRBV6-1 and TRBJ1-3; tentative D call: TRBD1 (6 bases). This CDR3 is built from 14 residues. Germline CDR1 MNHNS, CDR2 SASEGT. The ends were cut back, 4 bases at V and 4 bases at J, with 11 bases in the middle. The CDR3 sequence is CASSVQGYGNTIYF. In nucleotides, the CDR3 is TGTGCCAGCAGTGTACAGGGATACGGAAACACCATATATTTT.

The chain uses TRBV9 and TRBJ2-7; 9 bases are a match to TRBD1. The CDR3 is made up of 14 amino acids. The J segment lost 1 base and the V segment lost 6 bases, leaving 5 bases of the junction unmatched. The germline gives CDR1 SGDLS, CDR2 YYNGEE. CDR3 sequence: CASKTGGPSYEQYF. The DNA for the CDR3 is TGTGCCAGCAAGACAGGGGGTCCTTCCTACGAGCAGTACTTC.

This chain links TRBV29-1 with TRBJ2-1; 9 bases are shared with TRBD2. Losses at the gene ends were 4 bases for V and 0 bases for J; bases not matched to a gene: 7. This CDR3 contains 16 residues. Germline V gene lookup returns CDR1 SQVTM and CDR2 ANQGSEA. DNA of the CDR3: TGCAGCGTTGTTTTGGCGGGAGGGCCCTCCTACAATGAGCAGTTCTTC. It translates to CSVVLAGGPSYNEQFF.

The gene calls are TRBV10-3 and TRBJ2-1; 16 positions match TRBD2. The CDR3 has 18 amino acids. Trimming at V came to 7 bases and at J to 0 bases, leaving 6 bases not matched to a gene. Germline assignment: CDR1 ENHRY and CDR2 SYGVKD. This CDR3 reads CAIKGLAGGESSYNEQFF. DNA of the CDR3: TGTGCCATCAAGGGACTAGCGGGAGGGGAGAGCTCCTACAATGAGCAGTTCTTC.

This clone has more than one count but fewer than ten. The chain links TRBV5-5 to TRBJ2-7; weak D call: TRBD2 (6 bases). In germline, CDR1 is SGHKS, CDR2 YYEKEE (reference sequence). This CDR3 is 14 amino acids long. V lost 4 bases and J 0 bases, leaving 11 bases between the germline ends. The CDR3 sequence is CASSATGSSYEQYF. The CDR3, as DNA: TGTGCCAGCAGCGCAACCGGGAGCTCCTACGAGCAGTACTTC.

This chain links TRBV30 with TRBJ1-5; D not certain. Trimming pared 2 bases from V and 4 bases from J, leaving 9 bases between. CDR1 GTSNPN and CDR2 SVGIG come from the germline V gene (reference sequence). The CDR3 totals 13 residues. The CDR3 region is CAWSRAANQPQHF. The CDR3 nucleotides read TGTGCCTGGAGTCGGGCAGCTAATCAGCCCCAGCATTTT.

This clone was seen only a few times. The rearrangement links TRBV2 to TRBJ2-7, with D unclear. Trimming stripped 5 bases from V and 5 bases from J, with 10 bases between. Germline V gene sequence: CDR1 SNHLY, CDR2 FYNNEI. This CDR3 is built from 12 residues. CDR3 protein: CASSLPWDEQYF. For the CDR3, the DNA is TGTGCCAGCAGTCTCCCCTGGGACGAGCAGTACTTC.